These T cell receptor beta chains were read from a single sample in a study of OX40 agonist ivuxolimab in advanced cancers. Produced via immunoSEQ multiplex PCR; TCRdb's table is partial and in-frame only. The sample lists over 35,000 clones; about 89% were seen once. This sample comprised CD4+ or CD8+ T cells sorted from blood, obtained in a trial of the OX40 agonist ivuxolimab. These receptors all come from an adult with an advanced solid tumor such as melanoma, head and neck, liver or kidney cancer. CDR3s include the opening cysteine and the closing phenylalanine or tryptophan. A D gene is named only where the DNA matches it firmly. Not all rows give a size; the values are once, few, many and, for expanded clones, a class.

clone size,J gene,V gene,D gene,CDR3 length,CDR3 protein,CDR3 DNA
-,TRBJ1-3,TRBV29-1,-,12,CSVALSGNTIYF,TGCAGCGTTGCCCTATCTGGAAACACCATATATTTT
-,TRBJ1-1,TRBV10-3,-,12,CAISGQNTEAFF,TGTGCCATCAGTGGACAGAACACTGAAGCTTTCTTT
-,TRBJ2-1,TRBV27,-,15,CASSFFGGSYNEQFF,TGTGCCAGCAGTTTCTTCGGGGGCTCCTACAATGAGCAGTTCTTC
-,TRBJ2-4,TRBV6-4,-,13,CASPVSTKNIQYF,TGTGCCAGCCCTGTTTCCACCAAAAACATTCAGTACTTC
-,TRBJ1-2,TRBV6-6,-,15,CASSTPTGVNYGYTF,TGTGCCAGCAGTACCCCCACGGGGGTTAACTATGGCTACACCTTC
-,TRBJ2-3,TRBV18,-,15,CASSPTYTSTDTQYF,TGTGCCAGCTCACCGACTTACACTAGCACAGATACGCAGTATTTT
-,TRBJ2-7,TRBV6-5,-,15,CATGLGMSQNYEQYF,TGTGCCACCGGGCTCGGTATGAGTCAGAACTACGAGCAGTACTTC
-,TRBJ2-5,TRBV7-3,TRBD2,14,CASSPSGGSETQYF,TGTGCCAGCAGCCCCTCGGGGGGGTCAGAGACCCAGTACTTC
-,TRBJ1-2,TRBV5-8,TRBD1,16,CASSLGQGIPKDGYTF,TGTGCCAGCAGTTTGGGACAGGGAATCCCTAAGGATGGCTACACCTTC
-,TRBJ2-7,TRBV6-4,-,16,CASSAIGTRGSYEQYF,TGTGCCAGCAGCGCCATCGGGACTCGCGGCTCCTACGAGCAGTACTTC
-,TRBJ2-5,TRBV15,-,15,CATSEGLGPQETQYF,TGTGCCACCAGCGAAGGACTGGGACCTCAAGAGACCCAGTACTTC
-,TRBJ2-1,TRBV29-1,TRBD2,14,CSVSGRKEYNEQFF,TGCAGCGTTTCCGGGAGGAAAGAATACAATGAGCAGTTCTTC
-,TRBJ2-1,TRBV9,-,15,CASSVQSLSYNEQFF,TGTGCCAGCAGCGTACAGTCTCTCTCGTACAATGAGCAGTTCTTC
once,TRBJ2-7,TRBV27,TRBD1,14,CASSLGSGGNEQYF,TGTGCCAGCAGTTTAGGGTCAGGGGGAAACGAGCAGTACTTC
-,TRBJ2-1,TRBV6-5,-,12,CASSSTNNEQFF,TGTGCCAGCAGTTCCACCAACAATGAGCAGTTCTTC